This T cell receptor (beta chain) was sequenced during a study of response to subunit inactivated influenza vaccine (dated by TCRdb to about 2018). Turning to the overall study: Deep quantitative profiling of the T cell receptor repertoire was used in the study to follow responses to a trivalent subunit inactivated influenza vaccine.

V lost 5 bases and J lost 0 bases, and the count of bases not matched to a germline gene is 6. The germline V gene gives CDR1 as SQVTM and CDR2 as ANQGSEA. From the cysteine up to the phenylalanine, the CDR3 has a length of 15 residues. The read is trimmed to its CDR3 DNA, 45 bases read in frame from base 1. What the work shows at the level of the full study, not this receptor alone: The authors proposed that each seasonal influenza vaccination may bring in only a limited number of new T cells.

The method behind the library was RT-PCR. Sequenced on an Illumina HiSeq 2500. TCRdb trimmed public reads at Q25 via fastp, called clones via MiXCR and kept in-frame beta chains. Rows matching on CDR3 protein sequence are summarized as one entry with the most common DNA and genes. This sample holds 450,000 to 700,000 distinct CDR3 sequences; about 15% were observed only once. The ten most abundant clones make up 8.5% to 14% of the sample. A note on this clonotype: It lacks a known antigen. No base quality information exists; no much larger clone differs at one position.

The V and J genes are TRBV29-1 and TRBJ2-3; 9 central bases correspond to TRBD1. The origin of this receptor is a man in his fifties who received an inactivated influenza vaccine. Donor details come from another sample of the same person, matched by shared clones. The sequenced sample was PBMCs from blood, obtained about 12 days after vaccination. The sequenced DNA: TGCAGCGTTACGGGACAGGGTTTCAGCACAGATACGCAGTATTTT. The encoded protein is CSVTGQGFSTDTQYF.